These 9 T cell receptor beta chains share one sample of origin, sequenced in a study of CD8 T cells in ankylosing spondylitis (dated 2017 in TCRdb). For these receptors, no antigen is known. The receptor library was made with 5' RACE. Sequencing was carried out with an Illumina HiSeq 2500. Using fastp trimming at Q25 and MiXCR clonotype assembly, TCRdb reanalyzed the public sequencing data and kept in-frame beta chains. CDR3 protein duplicates are merged, each entry listing the most common genes and DNA. This sample has 220,000 or so distinct CDR3 sequences in its table, and approximately 16% of those were observed once. The ten largest clonotypes hold 40% to 50% of the sample. Paper-wide results and their limitations: Blood from ankylosing spondylitis patients appeared to be characterized by a TCR beta motif composed of about 8 highly homologous amino acid variants.

The sample comprised blood, either unsorted or a sorted T cell fraction (not recorded which). All receptors derive from a male donor with ankylosing spondylitis.

The chain combines TRBV12-3 or TRBV12-4 with TRBJ2-1, with 16 bases aligning to TRBD2. V lost 3 bases and J lost 1; bases outside the gene matches: 3. The CDR3 runs to 18 residues. CDR3 nucleotide sequence: TGTGCCAGCAGTTTGGGGACTAGCGGGAGGGGATCCTACAATGAGCAGTTCTTC. It is translated as CASSLGTSGRGSYNEQFF.

A few counts support this clonotype. The chain couples TRBV20-1 to TRBJ2-7; TRBD1 might be the D (6 bases). Germline lookup yields CDR1 DFQATT and CDR2 SNEGSKA (reference sequence). Trimming took off 6 bases at V and 1 base at J, with 13 bases between the two ends. This CDR3 is built from 13 residues. CDR3 region: CSATGTLSYEQYF. The DNA of the CDR3 is TGCAGTGCGACCGGGACACTATCCTACGAGCAGTACTTC.

This clonotype has more than one count but fewer than ten. One end of the junction is discordant with germline, which a read error may explain. V gene TRBV2 combines with J gene TRBJ2-1, with D possibly TRBD1 on 6 matching bases. The CDR3 sequence is 12 residues long. Germline CDR1 and CDR2: SNHLY and FYNNEI. Here the CDR3 DNA reads TGTGCCAGCAGGAAGGGGGACAAAGAGCAGTTCTTC. It encodes CASRKGDKEQFF.

This clonotype was recorded a few times. The chain links TRBV7-8 to TRBJ2-2; the match to TRBD2 covers 11 bases. Trimming removed 5 bases from V and 7 bases from J; junction bases left unmatched: 9. Germline loops: CDR1 SGHVS, CDR2 FQNEAQ. The CDR3 runs 16 residues. The CDR3 reads CASSPQTSGVDGELFF. The CDR3 DNA is TGTGCCAGCAGCCCCCAGACTAGCGGGGTCGACGGGGAGCTGTTTTTT.

The chain has TRBV5-5 and TRBJ2-1, with D possibly matching TRBD2 (7 bases). This CDR3 spans 14 amino acids. The germline V and J ends were trimmed by 4 bases and 7 bases, with 15 bases remaining between them. In germline, CDR1 is SGHKS, CDR2 YYEKEE (reference sequence). CDR3 in amino acids: CASSRGGVENEQFF. In DNA form, the CDR3 reads TGTGCCAGCAGCCGCGGGGGCGTTGAAAATGAGCAGTTCTTC. The full variable domain, with the rest looked up from reference TRBV5-5 and TRBJ2-1, is DAGVTQSPTHLIKTRGQQVTLRCSPISGHKSVSWYQQVLGQGPQFIFQYYEKEERGRGNFPDRFSARQFPNYSSELNVNALLLGDSALYLCASSRGGVENEQFFGPGTRLTVL.

This clonotype was picked up many times. The gene calls are TRBV7-2 and TRBJ2-7; D remains ambiguous. V shed 3 bases and J shed 7 bases, with 13 bases lying between them. CDR1 is SGHTA, CDR2 FQGNSA, per germline. There are 13 residues in the CDR3. CDR3 in DNA: TGTGCCAGCAGCTTCGTACCTAATTATGAGCAGTACTTC. This codes for CASSFVPNYEQYF.

CDR3 nucleotides: TGCGCCAGCAGCGGGTGGGCAGCTAGCACAGATACGCAGTATTTT. This sequence encodes CASSGWAASTDTQYF. The chain uses TRBV5-1 and TRBJ2-3; D unclear. Germline V lookup: CDR1 SGHRS, CDR2 YFSETQ. V lost 4 bases and J 0 bases, leaving 12 bases between the germline ends. CDR3 length equals 15 residues.

The chain is built from TRBV28 and TRBJ2-3; TRBD1 matches at 10 bases. In germline, CDR1 is MDHEN, CDR2 SYDVKM. The J segment lost 5 bases and the V segment lost 6 bases, leaving 11 bases of the junction unmatched. CDR3 length: 16 amino acids. In nucleotides, the CDR3 is TGTGCCAGCAGCCCGACCCGGGACAGGGGTATAGATACGCAGTATTTT. It codes for CASSPTRDRGIDTQYF.

This clonotype was detected a few times. The chain recombines TRBV20-1 with TRBJ2-1; TRBD1 is a possible D gene (6 bases). Germline V gives CDR1 DFQATT, CDR2 SNEGSKA (reference sequence). The CDR3 has 12 amino acids. The ends were cut back, 6 bases at V and 4 bases at J, with 10 bases in the middle. CDR3 DNA: TGCAGTGCCCCTACAGGGTACAATGAGCAGTTCTTC. Translating it yields CSAPTGYNEQFF.